This TCR beta chain was observed in a study of T cell repertoires in cytomegalovirus infection. With 7 bases removed from V and 1 base from J, the gap between germline ends came to 20 bases. Germline assignment: CDR1 MNHEY and CDR2 SVGEGT. This CDR3 has 17 amino acids. This clonotype was recorded many times. TCRdb used MiXCR to reprocess the reads, holding one entry per CDR3 protein. The sample includes approximately 70,000 distinct CDR3 sequences, over 3.5% of them seen just once. This sequence joins TRBV6-2 or TRBV6-3 and TRBJ1-5; D unclear. The source of this sequence is a human donor in good health (CMV status not recorded). Some clones in this sample may be carry-over from other donors' samples. The sequenced material came from PBMCs. In nucleotides, the CDR3 is TGTGCCAGCACCCAGGATCCCTGGCGATTCAGCAATCAGCCCCAGCATTTT. This sequence encodes CASTQDPWRFSNQPQHF.